This T cell receptor beta chain was obtained from a study of T-cell reconstitution after alpha-beta-depleted transplantation in children. Study-level points and caveats: At the one-year point after transplant, T-cell counts and TCRbeta diversity were found to come mostly from T cells that had been newly produced.

J gave up 9 bases and V 5 bases, and 5 bases lay outside the gene matches. CDR3 length: 14 amino acids. As regards this clonotype: Its antigen is undetermined.

This sample's TCRbeta library carried unique molecular identifier barcodes. TCRdb itself ran the PCR reads through MiXCR, one entry per CDR3 protein. The sample carries about 980,000 distinct CDR3 sequences, around 30% recorded once. The chain employs TRBV12-3 or TRBV12-4 and TRBJ1-6; 9 bases match TRBD1. Source: PBMCs, mostly from graft donor cells, taken 360 days after TCRalphabeta/CD19-depleted stem cell transplant. The origin of this receptor is a boy younger than two who had a stem cell transplant for SCID, so the T cells may come from the graft donor. The CDR3 region is CASSPPGQGSPLHF. The CDR3 DNA follows: TGTGCCAGCAGTCCCCCGGGACAGGGTTCACCCCTCCACTTT.